This paragraph covers one T cell receptor (beta chain) sequence. Its antigen is unknown. Time point in this sample: late sampling 161 to 241 days after vaccination in three convalescent patients. Treatment in this sample: roughly nine-day PBMC culture with coronavirus spike peptide pools or control peptides (ViraFEST assay). Two million PBMCs went into each well for culture with approximately 9.4 IU/ml IL-2 and 10 ug/ml peptide pools. This sample is drawn from a study of vaccination and CD4 T cells after COVID-19. The wider study: Convalescent individuals numbered four females and six males, two being Hispanic. Regarding the study as a whole: A median of 86.3% of reactive clones, in convalescent patients, became evident only post-vaccination.

Sequenced with the Oncomine TCR Beta short-read assay was DNA taken from cultured CD4+ T cells. TCRdb re-called the PCR reads with MiXCR, one entry per CDR3 protein. The repertoire consists of 20,000 to 30,000 distinct CDR3 sequences, with less than 40% occurring once and the leading ten covering less than 4%. The source is a human donor who had recovered from COVID-19. The material sequenced was CD4+ T cells from blood, cultured in vitro, taken about 7 months after SARS-CoV-2 vaccination.

The CDR3 spells CASSIGWFGYF. The CDR3 DNA follows: TGTGCCAGTAGTATAGGTTGGTTTGGGTACTTC. The genes are TRBV19 and TRBJ2-5; D ambiguous. This CDR3 is 11 amino acids long. The V gene's germline CDR1 is LNHDA and CDR2 SQIVND (reference sequence). V gave up 1 base and J gave up 13 bases, with 10 bases separating them.